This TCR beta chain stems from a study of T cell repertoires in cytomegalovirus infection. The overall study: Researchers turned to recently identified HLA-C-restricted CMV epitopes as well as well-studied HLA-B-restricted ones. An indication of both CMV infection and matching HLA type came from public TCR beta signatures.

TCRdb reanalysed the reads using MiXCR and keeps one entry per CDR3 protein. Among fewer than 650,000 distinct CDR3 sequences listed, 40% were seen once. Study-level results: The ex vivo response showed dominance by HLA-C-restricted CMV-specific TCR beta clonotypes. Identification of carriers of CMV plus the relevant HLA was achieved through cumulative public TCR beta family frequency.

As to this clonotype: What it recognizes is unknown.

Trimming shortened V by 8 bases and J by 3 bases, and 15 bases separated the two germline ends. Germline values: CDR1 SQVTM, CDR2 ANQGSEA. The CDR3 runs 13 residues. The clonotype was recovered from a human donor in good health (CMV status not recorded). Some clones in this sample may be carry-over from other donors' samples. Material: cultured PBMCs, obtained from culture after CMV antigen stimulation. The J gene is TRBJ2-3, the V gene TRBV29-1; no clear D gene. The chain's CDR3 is CSFTSRPTDTQYF. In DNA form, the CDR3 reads TGCAGCTTCACTTCAAGGCCGACAGATACGCAGTATTTT.